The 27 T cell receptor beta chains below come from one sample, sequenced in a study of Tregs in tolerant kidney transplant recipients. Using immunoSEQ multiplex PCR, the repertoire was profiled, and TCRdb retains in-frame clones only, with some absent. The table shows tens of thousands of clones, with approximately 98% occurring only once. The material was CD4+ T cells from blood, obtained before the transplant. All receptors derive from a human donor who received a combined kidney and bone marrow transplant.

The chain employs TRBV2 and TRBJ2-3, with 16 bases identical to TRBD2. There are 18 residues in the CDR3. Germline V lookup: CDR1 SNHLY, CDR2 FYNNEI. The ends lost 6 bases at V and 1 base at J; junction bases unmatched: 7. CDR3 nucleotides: TGTGCCAGCAGCCCGGGACTAGCGGGAGGGCCGGGCACAGATACGCAGTATTTT. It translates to CASSPGLAGGPGTDTQYF.

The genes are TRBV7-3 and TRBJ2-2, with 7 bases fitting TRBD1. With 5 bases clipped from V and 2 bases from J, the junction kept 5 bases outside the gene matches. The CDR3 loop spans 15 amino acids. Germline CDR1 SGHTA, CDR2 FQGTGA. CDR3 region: CASSTDRDNTGELFF. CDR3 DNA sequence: TGTGCCAGCAGCACCGACAGGGATAACACCGGGGAGCTGTTTTTT.

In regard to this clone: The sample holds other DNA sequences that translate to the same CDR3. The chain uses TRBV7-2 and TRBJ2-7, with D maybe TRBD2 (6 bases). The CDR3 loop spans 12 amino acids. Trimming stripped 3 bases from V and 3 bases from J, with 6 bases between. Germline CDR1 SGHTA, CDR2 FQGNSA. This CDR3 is CASSLRGYEQYF. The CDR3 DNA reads TGTGCCAGCAGCTTGCGGGGCTACGAGCAGTACTTC. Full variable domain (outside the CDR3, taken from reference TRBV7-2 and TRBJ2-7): GAGVSQSPSNKVTEKGKDVELRCDPISGHTALYWYRQSLGQGLEFLIYFQGNSAPDKSGLPSDRFSAERTGGSVSTLTIQRTQQEDSAVYLCASSLRGYEQYFGPGTRLTVT.

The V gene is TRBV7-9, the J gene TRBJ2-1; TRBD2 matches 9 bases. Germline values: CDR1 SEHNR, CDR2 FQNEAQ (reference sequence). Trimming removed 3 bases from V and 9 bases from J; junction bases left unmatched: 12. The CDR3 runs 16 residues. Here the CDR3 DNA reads TGTGCCAGCAGCTTCTCGACTAGCGGAGGAACAGTTGAGCAGTTCTTC. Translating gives CASSFSTSGGTVEQFF.

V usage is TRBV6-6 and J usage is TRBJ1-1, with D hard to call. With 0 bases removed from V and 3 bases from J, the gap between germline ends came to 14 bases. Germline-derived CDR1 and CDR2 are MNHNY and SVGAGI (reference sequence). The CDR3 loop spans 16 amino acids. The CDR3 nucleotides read TGTGCCAGCAGTTACTCGACTAGTCGGAGGGACACTGAAGCTTTCTTT. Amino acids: CASSYSTSRRDTEAFF.

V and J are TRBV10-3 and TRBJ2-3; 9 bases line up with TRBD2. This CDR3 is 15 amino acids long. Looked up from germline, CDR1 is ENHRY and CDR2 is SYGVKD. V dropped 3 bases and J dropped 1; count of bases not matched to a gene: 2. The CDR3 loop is CAISEIAGGTDTQYF. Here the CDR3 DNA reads TGTGCCATCAGTGAAATAGCGGGGGGCACAGATACGCAGTATTTT.

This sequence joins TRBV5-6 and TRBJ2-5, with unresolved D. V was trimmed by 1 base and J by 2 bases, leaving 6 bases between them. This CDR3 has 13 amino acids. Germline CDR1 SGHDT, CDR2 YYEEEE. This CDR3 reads CASSLRQQETQYF. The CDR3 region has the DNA TGTGCCAGCAGCTTGAGACAACAAGAGACCCAGTACTTC.

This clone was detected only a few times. The CDR3 region is CASKVAGDLYEQYF. The CDR3 DNA is TGTGCCAGCAAGGTTGCGGGGGACCTCTACGAGCAGTACTTC. The chain has TRBV6-6 and TRBJ2-7, with 7 positions matching TRBD2. The CDR3 runs to 14 residues. The ends lost 7 bases at V and 3 bases at J; junction bases unmatched: 9. Per the germline V gene, CDR1 is MNHNY and CDR2 is SVGAGI (reference sequence).

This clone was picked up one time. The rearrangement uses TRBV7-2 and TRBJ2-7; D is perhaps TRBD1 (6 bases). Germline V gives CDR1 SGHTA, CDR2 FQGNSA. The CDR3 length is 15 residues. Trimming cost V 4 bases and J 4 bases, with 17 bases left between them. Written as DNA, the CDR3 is TGTGCCAGCAGCTCACGGATAGGACAGAAGTACGAGCAGTACTTC. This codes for CASSSRIGQKYEQYF.

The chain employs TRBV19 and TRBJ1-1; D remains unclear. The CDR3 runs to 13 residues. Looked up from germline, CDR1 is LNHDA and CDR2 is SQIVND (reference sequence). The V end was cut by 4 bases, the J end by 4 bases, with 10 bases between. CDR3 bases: TGTGCCAGTAGTACCAGGTTTTTCACTGAAGCTTTCTTT. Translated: CASSTRFFTEAFF.

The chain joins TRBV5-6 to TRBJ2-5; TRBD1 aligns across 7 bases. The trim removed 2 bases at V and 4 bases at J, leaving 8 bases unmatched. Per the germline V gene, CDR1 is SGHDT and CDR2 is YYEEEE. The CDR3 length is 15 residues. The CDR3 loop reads CASSLVQGVRETQYF. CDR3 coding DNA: TGTGCCAGCAGCTTAGTCCAGGGGGTTAGAGAGACCCAGTACTTC. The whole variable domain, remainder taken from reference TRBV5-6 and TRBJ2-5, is DAGVTQSPTHLIKTRGQQVTLRCSPKSGHDTVSWYQQALGQGPQFIFQYYEEEERQRGNFPDRFSGHQFPNYSSELNVNALLLGDSALYLCASSLVQGVRETQYFGPGTRLLVL.

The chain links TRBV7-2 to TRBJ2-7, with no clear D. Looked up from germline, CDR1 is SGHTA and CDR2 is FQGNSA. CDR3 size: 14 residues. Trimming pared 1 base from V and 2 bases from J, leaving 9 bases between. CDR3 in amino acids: CASSLGGFAYEQYF. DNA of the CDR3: TGTGCCAGCAGCTTAGGAGGCTTTGCCTACGAGCAGTACTTC.

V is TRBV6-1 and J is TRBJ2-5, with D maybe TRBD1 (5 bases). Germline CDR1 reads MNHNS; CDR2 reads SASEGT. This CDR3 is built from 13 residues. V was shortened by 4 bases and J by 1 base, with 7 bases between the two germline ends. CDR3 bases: TGTGCCAGCAGTGGGACACCCCAAGAGACCCAGTACTTC. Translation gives CASSGTPQETQYF.

CDR3 sequence (DNA): TGTGCCAGCAGCGTCGGGTCGCAGGGGGAGCAGTACTTC. It codes for CASSVGSQGEQYF. This chain joins TRBV9 and TRBJ2-7; the D gene is possibly TRBD1 (6 bases). The CDR3 consists of 13 residues. The V end lost 2 bases, the J end lost 7 bases, and 13 bases lay between the germline ends. Germline V lookup: CDR1 SGDLS, CDR2 YYNGEE.

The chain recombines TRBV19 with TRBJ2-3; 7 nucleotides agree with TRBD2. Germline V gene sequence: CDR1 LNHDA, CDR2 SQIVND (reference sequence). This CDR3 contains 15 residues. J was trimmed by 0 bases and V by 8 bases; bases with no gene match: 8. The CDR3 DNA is TGTGCCAGTTCCCGACTAGCCGCTAGCACAGATACGCAGTATTTT. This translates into CASSRLAASTDTQYF.

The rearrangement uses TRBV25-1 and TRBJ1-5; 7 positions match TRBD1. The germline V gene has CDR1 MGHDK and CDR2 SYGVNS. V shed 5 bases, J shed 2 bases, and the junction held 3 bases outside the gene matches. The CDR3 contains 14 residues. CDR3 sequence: CASSYGQGNQPQHF. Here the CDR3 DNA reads TGTGCCAGCAGTTACGGACAGGGCAATCAGCCCCAGCATTTT.

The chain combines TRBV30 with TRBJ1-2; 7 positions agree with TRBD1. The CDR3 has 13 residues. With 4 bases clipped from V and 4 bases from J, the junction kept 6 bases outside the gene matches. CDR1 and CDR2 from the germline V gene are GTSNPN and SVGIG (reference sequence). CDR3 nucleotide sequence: TGTGCCTGGACTTTTACAGGGGCCTATGGCTACACCTTC. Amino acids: CAWTFTGAYGYTF.

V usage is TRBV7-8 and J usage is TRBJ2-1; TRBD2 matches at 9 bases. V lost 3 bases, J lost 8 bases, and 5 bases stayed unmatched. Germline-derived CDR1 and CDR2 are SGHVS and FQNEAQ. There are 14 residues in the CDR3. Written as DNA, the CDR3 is TGTGCCAGCAGCTTTGGCGGGAGGGGGGATGAGCAGTTCTTC. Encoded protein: CASSFGGRGDEQFF.

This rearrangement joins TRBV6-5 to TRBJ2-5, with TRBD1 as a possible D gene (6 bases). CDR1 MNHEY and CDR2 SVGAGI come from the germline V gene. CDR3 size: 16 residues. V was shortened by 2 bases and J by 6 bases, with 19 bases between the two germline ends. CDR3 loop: CASSYRFRGDHQTQYF. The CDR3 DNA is TGTGCCAGCAGTTACAGGTTCAGGGGAGACCATCAGACCCAGTACTTC.

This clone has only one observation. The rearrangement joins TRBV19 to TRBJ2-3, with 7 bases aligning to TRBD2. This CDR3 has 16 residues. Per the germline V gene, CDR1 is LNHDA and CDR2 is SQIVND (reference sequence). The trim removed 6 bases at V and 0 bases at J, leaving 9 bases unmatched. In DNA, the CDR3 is TGTGCCAGTAGCCCAGCCCTTAGCGGGAGCACAGATACGCAGTATTTT. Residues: CASSPALSGSTDTQYF.

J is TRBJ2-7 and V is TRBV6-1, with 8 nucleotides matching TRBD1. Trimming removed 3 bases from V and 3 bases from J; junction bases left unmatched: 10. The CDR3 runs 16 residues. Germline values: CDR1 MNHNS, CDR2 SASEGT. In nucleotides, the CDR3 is TGTGCCAGCAGTGATCGGCGGACAGGGTTTAACTACGAGCAGTACTTC. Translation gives CASSDRRTGFNYEQYF.

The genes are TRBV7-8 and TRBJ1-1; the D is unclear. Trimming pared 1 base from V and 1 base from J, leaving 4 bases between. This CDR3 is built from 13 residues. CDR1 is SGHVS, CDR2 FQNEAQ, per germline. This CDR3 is CASSLGRNTEAFF. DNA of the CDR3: TGTGCCAGCAGCTTAGGCAGGAACACTGAAGCTTTCTTT.

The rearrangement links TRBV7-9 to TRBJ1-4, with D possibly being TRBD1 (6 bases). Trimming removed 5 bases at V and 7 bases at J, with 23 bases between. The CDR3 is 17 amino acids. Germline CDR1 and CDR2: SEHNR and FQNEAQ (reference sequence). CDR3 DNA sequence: TGTGCCAGCAGCGTAAGGGTAGTTAGGACAGCAACTGAAAAACTGTTTTTT. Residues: CASSVRVVRTATEKLFF.

The CDR3 is CASSLESAYNEQFF. For the CDR3, the DNA is TGTGCCAGCAGCTTAGAGAGTGCCTACAATGAGCAGTTCTTC. This rearrangement joins TRBV7-3 to TRBJ2-1, with D unclear. V was shortened by 2 bases and J by 2 bases, with 7 bases between the two germline ends. CDR3 length equals 14 residues. The germline V gene has CDR1 SGHTA and CDR2 FQGTGA.

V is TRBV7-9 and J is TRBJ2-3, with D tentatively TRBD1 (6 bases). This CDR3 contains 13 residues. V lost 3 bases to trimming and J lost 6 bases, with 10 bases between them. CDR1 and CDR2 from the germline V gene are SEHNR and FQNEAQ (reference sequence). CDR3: CASSFPTGDTQYF. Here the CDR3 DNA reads TGTGCCAGCAGCTTCCCTACAGGGGATACGCAGTATTTT. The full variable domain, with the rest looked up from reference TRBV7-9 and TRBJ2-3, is DTGVSQNPRHKITKRGQNVTFRCDPISEHNRLYWYRQTLGQGPEFLTYFQNEAQLEKSRLLSDRFSAERPKGSFSTLEIQRTEQGDSAMYLCASSFPTGDTQYFGPGTRLTVL.

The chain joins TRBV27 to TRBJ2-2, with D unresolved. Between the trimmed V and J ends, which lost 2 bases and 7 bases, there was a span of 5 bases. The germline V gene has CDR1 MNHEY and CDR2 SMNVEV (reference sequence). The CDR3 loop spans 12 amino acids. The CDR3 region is CASSLNGGELFF. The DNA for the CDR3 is TGTGCCAGCAGTTTAAACGGCGGGGAGCTGTTTTTT.

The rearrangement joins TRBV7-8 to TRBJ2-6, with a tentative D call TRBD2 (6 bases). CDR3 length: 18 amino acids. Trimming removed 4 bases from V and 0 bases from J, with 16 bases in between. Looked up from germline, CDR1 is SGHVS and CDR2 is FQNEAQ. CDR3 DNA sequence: TGTGCCAGCAGCTCCTGGGGAGGTTCCCCCTCTGGGGCCAACGTCCTGACTTTC. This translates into CASSSWGGSPSGANVLTF.